The entry below gives a single T cell receptor (beta chain) sequence along with its context. What it binds is not known. The entry originates in a study of T cell responses to AZD1222 COVID-19 vaccine. General study points: White British donors predominated, females outnumbered males, and clonal diversity was possibly underestimated. Close to half of all spike-specific TCRs reportedly target regions of the variants that are unmutated. At baseline, seropositivity was found in only a handful of AZD1222 recipients.

Trimming stripped 0 bases from V and 9 bases from J, with 9 bases between. The CDR3 runs to 14 residues. Germline V CDR1 and CDR2: LGHDT, YNNKEL (reference sequence). Clones were read by immunoSEQ multiplex PCR, and TCRdb kept only the in-frame ones, dropping some. The sample shows approximately 140,000 clones, about 93% of them seen only once. The rearrangement links TRBV3-1 (or the pseudogene TRBV3-2) to TRBJ1-6; D not resolved. Sequences were derived from peripheral blood, sampled on day 0 of AZD1222 vaccination. The sequence was obtained from an adult in good health. The CDR3 here is CASSQERAGSPLHF. The CDR3 DNA reads TGTGCCAGCAGCCAAGAAAGGGCTGGTTCACCCCTCCACTTT.